These 2 T cell receptor beta chains were sequenced from one sample in a study of long-term antiretroviral therapy in people with HIV. Sequencing used immunoSEQ v3.0 at survey level. Profiling relied on immunoSEQ multiplex PCR, and the TCRdb table lists in-frame clones only, not all of them. The repertoire holds 20,000 to 25,000 clones, roughly four fifths seen once, with 5% in the top ten. This specimen was unsorted PBMCs, taken 0.3 years after starting antiretroviral therapy. These receptor sequences come from a man aged 50-60 years with HIV.

The chain couples TRBV5-6 to TRBJ2-1; D is unresolved. V lost 0 bases, J lost 6 bases, and 7 bases lay in between. The CDR3 extends over 13 amino acids. The germline V gene encodes CDR1 SGHDT and CDR2 YYEEEE. The DNA for the CDR3 is TGTGCCAGCAGCTTGGTCGGCGGCAATGAGCAGTTCTTC. Residues: CASSLVGGNEQFF.

The chain is built from TRBV19 and TRBJ1-2, with 7 bases aligning to TRBD1. Germline lookup yields CDR1 LNHDA and CDR2 SQIVND (reference sequence). This CDR3 contains 15 residues. The V gene end was trimmed by 0 bases and the J gene end by 7 bases; junction bases not matched to a gene: 8. The chain's CDR3 is CASSIDRRGGLGYTF. The DNA for the CDR3 is TGTGCCAGTAGTATAGATCGGCGAGGGGGCCTTGGCTACACCTTC.